Listed here is a single T cell receptor beta chain. Its antigen is still unknown. PCR amplification relied on 60 Vbeta primers (plus 13 Jbeta primers). This table comes from immunoSEQ multiplex PCR, and its TCRdb copy is limited to in-frame clones, with some not included. The sample consists of about 130,000 clones, approximately 80% of them appearing once. This specimen belongs to a study of cytomegalovirus exposure and HLA in healthy donors. Study-level findings and limits: Later analysis reportedly placed an Asian-associated ancestry cluster below the roughly 600-donor mean in N-insertions.

This CDR3 contains 14 residues. CDR1 SGHRS and CDR2 YFSETQ come from the germline V gene. V trimming: 4 bases; J trimming: 5 bases; junction bases outside the gene matches: 7. Sequenced input: PBMCs. This receptor was identified in a man aged 25-45 years in good health and CMV-seropositive. The chain combines TRBV5-1 with TRBJ2-7, with 9 bases that match TRBD1. Here the CDR3 reads CASSGTGLFHEQYF. The CDR3 bases are TGCGCCAGCAGCGGGACAGGGTTATTCCACGAGCAGTACTTC. Full variable domain (remainder filled in from reference TRBV5-1 and TRBJ2-7): KAGVTQTPRYLIKTRGQQVTLSCSPISGHRSVSWYQQTPGQGLQFLFEYFSETQRNKGNFPGRFSGRQFSNSRSEMNVSTLELGDSALYLCASSGTGLFHEQYFGPGTRLTVT.